This TCR beta chain was recovered during a study of blood T cell repertoires in COVID-19. Study-level background: T cells, B-cell-depleted T cells, or PBMCs provided the cDNA or gDNA that served as material.

Germline V gene data show CDR1 as SGHVS and CDR2 as FQNEAQ. CDR3 length: 13 amino acids. Trimming removed 3 bases from V and 1 base from J, with 7 bases in between. Clones were sequenced by immunoSEQ multiplex PCR, and TCRdb holds only the in-frame ones, with some missing. The data contain hundreds of thousands of clones, approximately 80% of them seen just once; the ten biggest clones take up 7.4%. Ages ranged from about 18 to 89 years, with residence in about 24 US areas. The study assigned cohorts using participant-reported clinical history. Input material: PBMCs or T cells enriched from blood (not recorded which). The TCR sequence derives from a middle-aged woman with acute COVID-19. The V gene is TRBV7-8, the J gene TRBJ2-7; D possibly corresponds to TRBD1 (6 bases). CDR3 in DNA: TGTGCCAGCAGCTTCGGACAGTCCTACGAGCAGTACTTC. Its protein product is CASSFGQSYEQYF. Full variable domain (missing parts from reference TRBV7-8 and TRBJ2-7): GAGVSQSPRYKVAKRGQDVALRCDPISGHVSLFWYQQALGQGPEFLTYFQNEAQLDKSGLPSDRFFAERPEGSVSTLKIQRTQQEDSAVYLCASSFGQSYEQYFGPGTRLTVT.